This entry features one T cell receptor (beta chain) sequence. CD45RO-negative, CCR7-positively selected cells formed the naive CD8 fraction, excluding terminally differentiated effector memory CD45RA+ cells. The sample belongs to a study of shared clonotypes between healthy human individuals. Germline V gene sequence: CDR1 MNHEY, CDR2 SVGAGI. Trimming pared 5 bases from V and 2 bases from J, leaving 3 bases between. This CDR3 is 12 amino acids long. This table comes from immunoSEQ multiplex PCR, and its TCRdb copy is limited to in-frame clones, with some not included. There are about 680,000 clones in the sample; about 90% occur only once, and approximately 22% lies in the top ten.

Sequenced input: naive CD8+ T cells sorted from blood. The sequence came from a man aged 25 to 45 in good health. V gene TRBV6-5 combines with J gene TRBJ2-2; D is unclear. The chain's CDR3 is CASSANTGELFF. The CDR3 nucleotides are TGTGCCAGCAGTGCCAACACCGGGGAGCTGTTTTTT.